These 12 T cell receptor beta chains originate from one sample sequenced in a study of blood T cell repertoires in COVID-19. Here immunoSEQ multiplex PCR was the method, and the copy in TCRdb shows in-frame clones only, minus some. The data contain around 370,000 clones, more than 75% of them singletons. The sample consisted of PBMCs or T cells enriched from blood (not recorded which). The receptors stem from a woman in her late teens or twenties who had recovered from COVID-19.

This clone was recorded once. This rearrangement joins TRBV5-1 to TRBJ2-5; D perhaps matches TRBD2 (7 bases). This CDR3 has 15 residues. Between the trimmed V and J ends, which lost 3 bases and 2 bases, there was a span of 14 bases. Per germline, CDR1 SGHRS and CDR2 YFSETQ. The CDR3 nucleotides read TGCGCCAGCAGCTCGGGGGCGGGGGCACAAGAGACCCAGTACTTC. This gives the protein CASSSGAGAQETQYF.

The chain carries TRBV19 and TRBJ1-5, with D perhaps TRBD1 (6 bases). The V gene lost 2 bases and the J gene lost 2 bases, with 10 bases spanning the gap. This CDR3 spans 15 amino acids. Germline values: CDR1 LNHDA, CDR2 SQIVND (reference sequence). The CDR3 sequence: CASSIYRVRNQPQHF. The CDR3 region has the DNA TGTGCCAGTAGTATATACAGGGTGCGCAATCAGCCCCAGCATTTT.

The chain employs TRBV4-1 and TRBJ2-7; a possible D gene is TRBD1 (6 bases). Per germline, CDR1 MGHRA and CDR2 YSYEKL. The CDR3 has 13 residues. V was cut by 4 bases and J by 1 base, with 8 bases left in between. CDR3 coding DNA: TGCGCCAGCAGCCTACAGGGTTCCTACGAGCAGTACTTC. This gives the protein CASSLQGSYEQYF.

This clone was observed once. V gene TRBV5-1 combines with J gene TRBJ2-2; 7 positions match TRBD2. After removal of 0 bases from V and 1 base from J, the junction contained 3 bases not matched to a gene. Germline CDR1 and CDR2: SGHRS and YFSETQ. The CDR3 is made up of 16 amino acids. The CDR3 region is CASSLEGGLNTGELFF. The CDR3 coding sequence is TGCGCCAGCAGCTTGGAGGGAGGGCTGAACACCGGGGAGCTGTTTTTT.

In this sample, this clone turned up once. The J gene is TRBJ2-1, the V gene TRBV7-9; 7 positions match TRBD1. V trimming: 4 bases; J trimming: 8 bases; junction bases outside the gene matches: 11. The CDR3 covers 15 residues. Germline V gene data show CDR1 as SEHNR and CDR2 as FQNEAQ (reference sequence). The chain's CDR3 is CASSSDRATGHEQFF. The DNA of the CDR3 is TGTGCCAGCAGCTCCGACAGGGCTACGGGACATGAGCAGTTCTTC.

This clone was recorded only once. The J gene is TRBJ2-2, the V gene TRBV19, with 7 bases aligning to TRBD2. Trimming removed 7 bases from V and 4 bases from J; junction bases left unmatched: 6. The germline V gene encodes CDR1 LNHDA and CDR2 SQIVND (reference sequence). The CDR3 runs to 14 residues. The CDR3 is CASNREGLTGELFF. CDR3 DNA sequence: TGTGCCAGTAATAGGGAGGGACTCACCGGGGAGCTGTTTTTT. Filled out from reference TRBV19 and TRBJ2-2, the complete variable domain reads DGGITQSPKYLFRKEGQNVTLSCEQNLNHDAMYWYRQDPGQGLRLIYYSQIVNDFQKGDIAEGYSVSREKKESFPLTVTSAQKNPTAFYLCASNREGLTGELFFGEGSRLTVL.

CDR3 sequence: CASSFPGIAGNTIYF. DNA for the CDR3: TGTGCCAGCAGTTTCCCAGGGATCGCTGGAAACACCATATATTTT. The chain uses TRBV6-2 or TRBV6-3 and TRBJ1-3; possibly TRBD1 for D (5 bases). Germline V gene sequence: CDR1 MNHEY, CDR2 SVGEGT. The CDR3 covers 15 residues. V dropped 4 bases and J dropped 2 bases, with 12 bases sitting between them.

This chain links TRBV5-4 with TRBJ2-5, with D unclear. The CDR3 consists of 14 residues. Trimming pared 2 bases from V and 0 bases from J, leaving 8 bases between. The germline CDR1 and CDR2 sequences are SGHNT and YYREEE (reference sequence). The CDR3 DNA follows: TGTGCCAGCAGCTTTGACTCCAACCAAGAGACCCAGTACTTC. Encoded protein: CASSFDSNQETQYF. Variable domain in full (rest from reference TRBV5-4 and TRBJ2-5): ETGVTQSPTHLIKTRGQQVTLRCSSQSGHNTVSWYQQALGQGPQFIFQYYREEENGRGNFPPRFSGLQFPNYSSELNVNALELDDSALYLCASSFDSNQETQYFGPGTRLLVL.

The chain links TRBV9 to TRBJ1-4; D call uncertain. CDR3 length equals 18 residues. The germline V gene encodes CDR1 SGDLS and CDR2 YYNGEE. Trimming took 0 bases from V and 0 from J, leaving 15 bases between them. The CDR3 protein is CASSVGLRADATNEKLFF. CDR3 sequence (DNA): TGTGCCAGCAGCGTAGGGTTGAGGGCCGACGCAACTAATGAAAAACTGTTTTTT.

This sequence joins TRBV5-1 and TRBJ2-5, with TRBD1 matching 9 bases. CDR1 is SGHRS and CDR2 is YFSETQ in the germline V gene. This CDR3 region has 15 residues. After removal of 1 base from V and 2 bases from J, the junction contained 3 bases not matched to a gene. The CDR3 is CASSLLQGAQETQYF. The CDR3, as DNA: TGCGCCAGCAGCTTGTTACAGGGGGCACAAGAGACCCAGTACTTC. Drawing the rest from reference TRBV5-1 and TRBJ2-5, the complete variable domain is KAGVTQTPRYLIKTRGQQVTLSCSPISGHRSVSWYQQTPGQGLQFLFEYFSETQRNKGNFPGRFSGRQFSNSRSEMNVSTLELGDSALYLCASSLLQGAQETQYFGPGTRLLVL.

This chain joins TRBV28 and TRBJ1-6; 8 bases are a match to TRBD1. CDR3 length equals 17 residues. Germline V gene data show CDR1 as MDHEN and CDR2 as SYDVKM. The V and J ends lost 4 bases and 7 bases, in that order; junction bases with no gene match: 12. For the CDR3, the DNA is TGTGCCAGCAGTTCGATCGACCGGGACAGGCTAAATTCACCCCTCCACTTT. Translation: CASSSIDRDRLNSPLHF.

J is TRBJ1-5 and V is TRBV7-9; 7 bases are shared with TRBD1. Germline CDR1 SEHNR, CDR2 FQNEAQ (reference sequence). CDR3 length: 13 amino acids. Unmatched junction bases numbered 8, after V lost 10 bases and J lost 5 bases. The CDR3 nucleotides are TGTGCCAAAGCGACAGGGTACTATCAGCCCCAGCATTTT. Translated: CAKATGYYQPQHF.